A single T cell receptor (beta chain) is shown here with its context. No antigen is known for it. The sample belongs to a study of T cell responses to AZD1222 COVID-19 vaccine. Study-wide points: Once two AZD1222 doses were given, Spike-specific TCR breadth and depth went up.

Germline values: CDR1 SGHRS, CDR2 YFSETQ. This CDR3 contains 14 residues. V gave up 1 base and J gave up 3 bases, with 10 bases separating them. TCRdb keeps only in-frame clones here, not all; method: immunoSEQ multiplex PCR. This sample has approximately 190,000 clones; about 93% occur once, and the top ten carry about 1%. Both about-4-week and about-12-week second-dose recipients were combined. The clonotype originates from an adult who received the AZD1222 COVID-19 vaccine. The source material was peripheral blood, sampled 28 days after the second AZD1222 dose. V gene TRBV5-1 combines with J gene TRBJ2-5; unclear D gene. CDR3 protein: CASSLHSPEETQYF. Here the CDR3 DNA reads TGCGCCAGCAGCTTGCACAGTCCGGAAGAGACCCAGTACTTC.